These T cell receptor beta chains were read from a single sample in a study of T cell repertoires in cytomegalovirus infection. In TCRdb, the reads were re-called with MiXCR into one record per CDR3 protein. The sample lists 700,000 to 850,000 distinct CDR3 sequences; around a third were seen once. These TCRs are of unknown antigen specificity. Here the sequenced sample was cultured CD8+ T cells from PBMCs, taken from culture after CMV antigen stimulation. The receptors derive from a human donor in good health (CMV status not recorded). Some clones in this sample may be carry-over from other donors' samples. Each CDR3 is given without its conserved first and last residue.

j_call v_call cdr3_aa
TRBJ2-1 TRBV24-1 ATSDLAGVPYNEQF
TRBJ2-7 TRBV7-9 ASSSMTGTEYEQY
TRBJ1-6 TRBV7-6 ASSPKTGTLNNSPLH
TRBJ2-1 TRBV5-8 ASSSVWSGEQF
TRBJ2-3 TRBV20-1 SARDGGSAGTDTQY
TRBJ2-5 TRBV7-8 ASSYLDGRQETQY
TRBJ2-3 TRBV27 ASSPSTGNTQY
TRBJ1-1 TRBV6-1 ASSGPEEAF
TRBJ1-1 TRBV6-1 ASSDRGVNTEAF
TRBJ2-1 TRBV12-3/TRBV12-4 ASSLGRQGAAEQF
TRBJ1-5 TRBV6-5 ASTPRGYNQPQH
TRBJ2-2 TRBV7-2 ASSATGGVYTGELF
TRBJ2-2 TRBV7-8 ASSEGQKTRELF
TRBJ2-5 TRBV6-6 ASSYSGVGGETQY
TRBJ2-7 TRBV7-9 ASSMRGDPYEQY
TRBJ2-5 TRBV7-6 ASSLTGAGPY
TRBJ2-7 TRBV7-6 ASSLEWTSGSHEQY
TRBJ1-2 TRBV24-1 ATMDNWGGYT
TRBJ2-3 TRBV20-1 SARAGRSTDTQY
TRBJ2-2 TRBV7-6 ASSLTKEGPNTGELF
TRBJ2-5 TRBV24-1 ATSDPDSRGETQY
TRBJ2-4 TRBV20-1 SARETGLAKNIQY
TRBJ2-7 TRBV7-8 ASTFSGAGTAYEQY
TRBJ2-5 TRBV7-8 ASSLGPAGGNPFQETQY
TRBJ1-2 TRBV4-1 ASSQENRSKGYT
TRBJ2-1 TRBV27 ASIPGGPRNEQF
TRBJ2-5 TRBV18 ASSPPTDQETQY
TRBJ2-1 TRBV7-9 ASSSTGQGYNEQF
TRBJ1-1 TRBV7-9 ASRESPDMNTEAF
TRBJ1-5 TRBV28 ASSLWDSGSNQPQH
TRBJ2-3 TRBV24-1 ATSAGHSGGSTDTQY
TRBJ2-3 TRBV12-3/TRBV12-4 ASSYHYRGPTDTQY
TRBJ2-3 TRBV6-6 ASSYTLGGGGPRDTQY
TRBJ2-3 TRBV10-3 AISGPDFIAGATDTQY
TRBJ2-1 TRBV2 ASTRDRQF
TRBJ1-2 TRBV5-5 ASSEQGPGYGYT
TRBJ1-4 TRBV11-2 ASSYLEGNNEKLF
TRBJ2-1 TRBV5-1 ASSLGLFSYNEQF
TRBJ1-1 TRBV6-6 ASSSSQGTTEAF
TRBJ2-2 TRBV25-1 ASRDWDSPRLF
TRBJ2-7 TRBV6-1 ASSPLTGYEQY
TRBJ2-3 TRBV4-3 ASSQDRTGGTDTQY
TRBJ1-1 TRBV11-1 ASSVRWGTGVNTEAF
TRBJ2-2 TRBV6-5 ASSYSGGPVGELF
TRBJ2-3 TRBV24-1 ATSDSSTQY
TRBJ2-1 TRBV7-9 ASSPTADEQF
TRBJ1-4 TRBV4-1 ASSSPGDEKLF
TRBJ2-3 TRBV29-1 SVEILGTDTQY
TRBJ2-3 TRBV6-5 ASSYSLDFLTDTQY
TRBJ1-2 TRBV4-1 ASSQDGQGRT
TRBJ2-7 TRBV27 ASGGASSYEQY
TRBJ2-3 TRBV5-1 ASSGNAGPRRMDTQY
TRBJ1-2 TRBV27 AVRDSAPGGYT
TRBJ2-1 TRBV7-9 ASSLGGRGNEQF
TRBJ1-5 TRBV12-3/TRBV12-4 ASSPLYLQRGYQPQH
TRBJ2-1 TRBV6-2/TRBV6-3 ASSYSEISYNEQF
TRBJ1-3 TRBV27 ASSSGNSGNTIY
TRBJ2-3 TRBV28 ASSHRDVTDTQY
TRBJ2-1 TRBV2 ASSGNPGQGDYNEQF